Sequencing of this T cell receptor beta chain was carried out in a study of CD8+ T cells in alopecia areata (dated by TCRdb to the late 2010s). The study in broad terms: The treated patients, all with moderate-to-severe alopecia areata, were enrolled in an open-label pilot trial of oral tofacitinib given at 5 to 10 mg twice daily. Human TCRbeta sequencing covered scalp tissue and sorted CD4+ and CD8+ peripheral blood T cells from patchy and totalis/universalis alopecia areata patients and healthy controls. Patients on tofacitinib were biopsied at baseline and after 4 and 24 weeks of treatment, and several of the patients also had a later scalp biopsy. TCRbeta CDR3 regions were amplified by immunoSEQ multiplex PCR using 35 Vbeta forward and 13 Jbeta reverse primers. To study T cell clonal expansion in alopecia areata, the researchers applied high-throughput TCRbeta sequencing to both the C3H/HeJ mouse model and human patients. RNA was extracted with the PAXgene miRNA kit for fixed scalp, the miRNeasy kit for PBMCs, and the RNeasy kit for mouse skin. Scalp clonality was compared across normal scalp (n=4), patchy alopecia areata scalp (n=8), and alopecia totalis/universalis scalp (n=8). Tofacitinib was administered for 6 to 18 months, and 6 months of follow-up off drug were then conducted to assess delayed response and recurrence.

Libraries were made using the immunoSEQ multiplex PCR assay. For TCR sequencing, RNA was extracted from every sample and reverse transcribed into cDNA to serve as template. First-strand cDNA was synthesized using SuperScript III with a 2:1 mix of oligo-dT and random hexamers. Amplification bias was assessed with a synthetic immune receptor repertoire, and residual bias was removed computationally. As for the original processing: Raw reads were preprocessed to remove errors, and CDR3 was defined according to IMGT conventions as the region from the conserved cysteine to phenylalanine. Clonality was calculated as 1 minus Shannon entropy normalized by log2 of the number of productive unique TCRs. Scalp TCRbeta sequences were cross-referenced with sorted blood CD4 and CD8 repertoires so that the CD4 or CD8 identity of scalp clones could be inferred. The clones in this table, taken by TCRdb from immuneACCESS, are in-frame only. Not every clone is retained; where verified, under half of the shortfall comes from an unresolved V gene, and the cause of the rest is unknown. The V and J calls and the clone size are those of that table, but D and trimming were determined from the DNA. The sample profile shows about 97,000 clones; about two fifths of them were found once. Clones ranked in the top ten supply about 1.2% of the sample.

General conclusions and limits of the study: Scalp TCR repertoire analysis is complicated because resident alphabeta T cells in normal human skin are also sequenced, whereas mouse skin is dominated by gammadelta T cells. Higher clonality and more expanded CD8+ clones were observed in lesional scalp than in normal scalp, particularly in alopecia totalis/universalis, a finding suggestive of antigenic drive. Shared TCR sequences between patients were less evident than in mice, which may be partly attributable to HLA diversity in the patient population.

Comment on this clone: Its recognized antigen is unknown. Base qualities are not at hand, and no much larger clone is one base apart.

Lesional scalp punch biopsies and peripheral blood were obtained from alopecia areata patients. After PBMCs were isolated by density centrifugation and stained for CD3, CD4 and CD8, a FACSAria was used to sort CD4+ and CD8+ T cells. From cysteine to phenylalanine, the CDR3 is 11 amino acids long. The retained sequence is limited to the CDR3, 33 bases, with the frame set at the first base. The V end loses 7 bases and the J end loses 8 bases, and a stretch of 11 bases separates them. CDR1 and CDR2, looked up from the germline V gene, are MDHEN and SYDVKM. The receptor was derived from a human donor with alopecia areata. Recombination joined TRBV28 with TRBJ1-1; the D gene remains uncertain. Source material: CD4+ T cells sorted from blood. The base sequence is TGTGCCAGCAAGTACGGCTTCGAAGCTTTCTTT. Its protein product is CASKYGFEAFF.